The present TCR beta chain was sequenced within a study of cytomegalovirus exposure and HLA in healthy donors. Study-wide results and caveats: Trimming of TCR beta V- and J-genes showed a link, identified in a later analysis, to a missense DCLRE1C variant. The presence/absence work took it that sequencing depth was about the same across donors.

Researchers ran the PCR with 60 Vbeta and 13 Jbeta primers. Measured with immunoSEQ multiplex PCR; TCRdb has only the in-frame clones, and not every one. Among around 180,000 clones listed, roughly 85% were seen once. Trimming cost V 6 bases and J 7 bases; bases outside gene matches: 10. The CDR3 loop spans 14 amino acids. Per the germline V gene, CDR1 is SNHLY and CDR2 is FYNNEI. This clone was observed a single time. As yet, its antigen is unknown. The rearrangement uses TRBV2 and TRBJ2-7; 9 bases match TRBD2. This sequence was found in a boy aged 2 to 10 in good health and CMV-seronegative. Sequenced material: PBMCs. The CDR3 protein is CASRAASGVWEQYF. CDR3 coding DNA: TGTGCCAGCAGGGCGGCTAGCGGGGTCTGGGAGCAGTACTTC.